Listed here are 10 T cell receptor beta chains from one sample, sequenced in a study of CD8+ T cells in alopecia areata. Treatment of the sample: oral pan-JAK inhibitor, 5-10 mg twice daily. Extraction of RNA preceded its reverse transcription into cDNA, which served as the sequencing template. Profiled with immunoSEQ multiplex PCR; TCRdb holds only in-frame clones, not every one. The sample records approximately 210,000 clones, roughly three fifths being singletons. The sample here was CD4+ T cells sorted from blood, taken at week 4, from a patient treated with tofacitinib. The source is a human donor with alopecia areata.

The rearrangement links TRBV28 to TRBJ2-3, with a tentative D call TRBD2 (5 bases). Germline V gene lookup returns CDR1 MDHEN and CDR2 SYDVKM. The V end lost 5 bases, the J end lost 1 base, and 13 bases lay between the germline ends. This CDR3 has 15 residues. Here the CDR3 reads CASSPPHGGTDTQYF. CDR3 in DNA: TGTGCCAGCAGTCCGCCACACGGGGGCACAGATACGCAGTATTTT.

The rearrangement joins TRBV9 to TRBJ2-1; TRBD2 might be the D (6 bases). The CDR3 runs to 14 residues. V dropped 4 bases and J dropped 4 bases, with 12 bases sitting between them. Germline lookup yields CDR1 SGDLS and CDR2 YYNGEE. The CDR3 sequence is CASSSRLEYNEQFF. CDR3 nucleotide sequence: TGTGCCAGCAGCTCCCGACTAGAGTACAATGAGCAGTTCTTC.

V is TRBV27 and J is TRBJ2-5; D might be TRBD2 (6 bases). The ends were cut back, 5 bases at V and 4 bases at J, with 14 bases in the middle. Looked up from germline, CDR1 is MNHEY and CDR2 is SMNVEV (reference sequence). This CDR3 has 14 residues. CDR3 protein: CASSATSIGETQYF. Here the CDR3 DNA reads TGTGCCAGCAGTGCCACTAGCATTGGAGAGACCCAGTACTTC.

V usage is TRBV30 and J usage is TRBJ1-1, with D perhaps TRBD1 (5 bases). Trimming removed 5 bases at V and 5 bases at J, with 12 bases between. CDR1 is GTSNPN, CDR2 SVGIG, per germline (reference sequence). This CDR3 has 12 residues. CDR3 in amino acids: CAWGQSDTEAFF. The CDR3 coding sequence is TGTGCCTGGGGACAAAGTGATACTGAAGCTTTCTTT.

This sequence joins TRBV15 and TRBJ2-3, with a possible D match to TRBD2 (5 bases). Trimming removed 7 bases at V and 1 base at J, with 6 bases between. In germline, CDR1 is LNHNV, CDR2 YYDKDF (reference sequence). The CDR3 totals 12 residues. The CDR3 region has the DNA TGTGCCACCAACGGGGGCACAGATACGCAGTATTTT. Translated, it gives CATNGGTDTQYF.

This clone was detected a few times. The rearrangement links TRBV6-6 to TRBJ2-7; 9 bases match TRBD1. The germline V gene has CDR1 MNHNY and CDR2 SVGAGI (reference sequence). V shed 5 bases and J 7 bases; nucleotides not matched to a gene: 9. This CDR3 has 14 residues. The CDR3 is CASSVPGQGSEQYF. CDR3 DNA: TGTGCCAGCAGTGTTCCGGGACAGGGAAGTGAGCAGTACTTC.

V and J are TRBV20-1 and TRBJ2-7; D is unresolved. Trimming stripped 5 bases from V and 7 bases from J, with 12 bases between. The CDR3 spans 11 residues. Germline V lookup: CDR1 DFQATT, CDR2 SNEGSKA (reference sequence). CDR3 in amino acids: CSASTGFEQYF. The CDR3, as DNA: TGCAGTGCTTCTACTGGGTTTGAGCAGTACTTC.

The chain combines TRBV2 with TRBJ1-5, with 7 positions matching TRBD1. V gave up 6 bases and J gave up 7 bases; unmatched junction bases: 9. This CDR3 has 14 residues. The germline V gene encodes CDR1 SNHLY and CDR2 FYNNEI. The CDR3 reads CASSNHRGQQPQHF. CDR3 nucleotide sequence: TGTGCCAGCAGCAACCACAGGGGACAACAGCCCCAGCATTTT. The whole variable domain, remainder taken from reference TRBV2 and TRBJ1-5, is EPEVTQTPSHQVTQMGQEVILRCVPISNHLYFYWYRQILGQKVEFLVSFYNNEISEKSEIFDDQFSVERPDGSNFTLKIRSTKLEDSAMYFCASSNHRGQQPQHFGDGTRLSIL.

CDR3 sequence reads: CAISRQGANTEAFF. In DNA form, the CDR3 reads TGTGCCATCAGTCGACAGGGGGCAAACACTGAAGCTTTCTTT. This chain connects TRBV10-3 to TRBJ1-1; TRBD1 matches at 10 bases. The germline gives CDR1 ENHRY, CDR2 SYGVKD. The CDR3 length is 14 residues. V lost 5 bases and J lost 2; bases outside the gene matches: 2.

The J gene is TRBJ2-5, the V gene TRBV18; 8 positions match TRBD1. Germline CDR1 KGHSH, CDR2 LQKENI. The CDR3 is 15 residues long. J gave up 2 bases and V 6 bases, and 8 bases lay outside the gene matches. The chain's CDR3 is CASSRQRTGQETQYF. In DNA, the CDR3 is TGTGCCAGCTCTCGACAGCGGACAGGGCAAGAGACCCAGTACTTC.